The 10 T cell receptor beta chains reported below all come from one sample, sequenced in a study of regulatory T cells in long-lasting Graves disease. For TCR beta, libraries came from iRepertoire HTBI primers and Arm-PCR of CDR3 regions. TCRdb passed the multiplex PCR reads through MiXCR, listing each CDR3 protein once. The sample has about 430,000 distinct CDR3 sequences, under 25% seen once. The time point is: persistent/refractory GD, antithyroid drugs over 5 years with positive TRAb. Preparation of the TCR library used RNA extracted from PBMCs. The sequencing here drew on peripheral blood mononuclear cells (PBMCs), taken when the disease was refractory, from a patient treated with antithyroid drugs. The source is a female donor with Graves disease.

The rearrangement uses TRBV5-1 and TRBJ2-5; TRBD2 agrees at 9 bases. CDR1 and CDR2 (germline): SGHRS, YFSETQ. CDR3 length: 17 amino acids. The V segment lost 2 bases and the J segment 4 bases; nucleotides outside the gene matches: 12. The CDR3 nucleotides read TGCGCCAGCAGCTTCGAAGTCGGGCTAGCGGGAACAGAGACCCAGTACTTC. The encoded protein is CASSFEVGLAGTETQYF.

In its sample, this clonotype was seen many times. The chain combines TRBV15 with TRBJ1-2, with a tentative D call TRBD1 (5 bases). Germline values: CDR1 LNHNV, CDR2 YYDKDF (reference sequence). V dropped 3 bases and J dropped 0 bases, with 8 bases sitting between them. This CDR3 has 14 residues. CDR3 protein: CATSRTASNYGYTF. The CDR3 nucleotides read TGTGCCACCAGCAGGACAGCCTCTAACTATGGCTACACCTTC.

This clonotype was picked up a small number of times. As DNA, the CDR3 is TGTGCCAGCAGTTTAGTGGGAGCCCAAGAGACCCAGTACTTC. This codes for CASSLVGAQETQYF. V gene TRBV28 combines with J gene TRBJ2-5; maybe TRBD2 (5 bases). Germline CDR1 reads MDHEN; CDR2 reads SYDVKM. V lost 2 bases, J lost 1 base, and 8 bases lay in between. The CDR3 spans 14 residues.

V usage is TRBV5-6 and J usage is TRBJ2-7; D may be TRBD1 (5 bases). CDR1 SGHDT and CDR2 YYEEEE come from the germline V gene. V was clipped by 2 bases and J by 5 bases, with 11 bases between them. The CDR3 runs 13 residues. CDR3 residues: CASSLLGVHEQYF. Here the CDR3 DNA reads TGTGCCAGCAGCTTATTAGGGGTCCACGAGCAGTACTTC.

This clonotype came up many times. The J gene is TRBJ1-2, the V gene TRBV29-1; no firm D call. Germline values: CDR1 SQVTM, CDR2 ANQGSEA. CDR3 size: 9 residues. In DNA form, the CDR3 reads TGCAGTACTAACGAGGGCTACACCTTC. Translation gives CSTNEGYTF. Based on the CDR3 plus reference TRBV29-1 and TRBJ1-2, the full variable domain is SAVISQKPSRDICQRGTSLTIQCQVDSQVTMMFWYRQQPGQSLTLIATANQGSEATYESGFVIDKFPISRPNLTFSTLTVSNMSPEDSSIYLCSTNEGYTFGSGTRLTVV.

This clonotype has a count of ten or more. The CDR3 DNA is TGTGCCAGCAGTCCATTGGCTGGGGCGGTTCCCCCATCCTACGAGCAGTACTTC. Encoded protein: CASSPLAGAVPPSYEQYF. The chain combines TRBV27 with TRBJ2-7, with D perhaps TRBD1 (5 bases). The CDR3 totals 18 residues. Germline CDR1 MNHEY, CDR2 SMNVEV (reference sequence). V was trimmed by 5 bases and J by 1 base, leaving 24 bases between them.

This clonotype was counted at least ten times. The chain carries TRBV28 and TRBJ2-7, with D tentatively TRBD1 (6 bases). Germline CDR1 is MDHEN and CDR2 is SYDVKM. This CDR3 spans 15 amino acids. V dropped 5 bases and J dropped 5 bases, with 19 bases sitting between them. The CDR3 loop is CASSLSSGALDEQYF. In DNA, the CDR3 is TGTGCCAGCAGTCTCAGTTCAGGGGCACTCGACGAGCAGTACTTC.

Points on this clonotype: One base away lies a much larger clone, so this may be a sequencing read error. The rearrangement joins TRBV5-1 to TRBJ2-7; D might be TRBD1 (5 bases). Germline CDR1 and CDR2: SGHRS and YFSETQ. V lost 0 bases and J 2 bases, leaving 12 bases between the germline ends. The CDR3 length is 15 residues. DNA of the CDR3: TGCGCCAGCAGCTTGGGGGCAGGGAACCCCTACGAGCAGTACTTC. It translates to CASSLGAGNPYEQYF.

This clonotype occurred many times. The rearrangement joins TRBV6-2 or TRBV6-3 to TRBJ1-5; 11 bases fit TRBD1. Germline-derived CDR1 and CDR2 are MNHEY and SVGEGT. The CDR3 has 21 residues. Unmatched junction bases numbered 26, after V lost 2 bases and J lost 11 bases. The CDR3 here is CASSYATLGTGGGGKLRTQHF. The CDR3 region has the DNA TGTGCCAGCAGTTACGCAACTCTCGGGACAGGGGGTGGAGGAAAACTGAGGACCCAGCATTTT.

The chain couples TRBV4-1 to TRBJ2-2, with 10 bases identical to TRBD1. Germline V gives CDR1 MGHRA, CDR2 YSYEKL. This CDR3 comprises 17 residues. The trim removed 1 base at V and 5 bases at J, leaving 7 bases unmatched. The CDR3 spells CASSQAGGTGETGELFF. As DNA, the CDR3 is TGCGCCAGCAGCCAAGCCGGGGGGACAGGGGAAACCGGGGAGCTGTTTTTT.